Sequencing of this T cell receptor (beta chain) was carried out in a study of blood T cell repertoires in COVID-19. The CDR3 extends over 19 amino acids. Germline V gene data show CDR1 as LGHNA and CDR2 as YSLEER. Between the trimmed V and J ends, which lost 0 bases and 5 bases, there was a span of 23 bases. The assay was immunoSEQ multiplex PCR, and TCRdb's table has in-frame clones only and misses some. Of about 180,000 clones listed, 75% to 90% are singletons. The sequence was collected from a woman between 65 and 79 years old with COVID-19, enrolled during active disease. Material for sequencing was peripheral blood. The gene calls are TRBV4-3 and TRBJ2-1, with D possibly matching TRBD2 (6 bases). The CDR3 coding sequence is TGCGCCAGCAGCCAAGACCCTCACGGGAGTCTTGGAGGCGACAATGAGCAGTTCTTC. This sequence encodes CASSQDPHGSLGGDNEQFF.